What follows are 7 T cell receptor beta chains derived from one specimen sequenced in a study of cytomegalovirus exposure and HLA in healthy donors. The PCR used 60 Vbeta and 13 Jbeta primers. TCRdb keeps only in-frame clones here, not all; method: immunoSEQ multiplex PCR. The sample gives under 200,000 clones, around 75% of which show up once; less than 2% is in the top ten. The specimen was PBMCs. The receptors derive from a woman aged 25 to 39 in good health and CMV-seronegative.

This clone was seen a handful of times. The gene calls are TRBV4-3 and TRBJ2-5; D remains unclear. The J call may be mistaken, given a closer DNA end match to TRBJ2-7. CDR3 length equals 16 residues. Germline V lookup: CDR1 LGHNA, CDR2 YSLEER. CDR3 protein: CASSQDIGSSSYEQYF. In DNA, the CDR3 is TGCGCCAGCAGCCAAGATATAGGCAGTAGCTCCTACGAGCAGTACTTC.

Here the CDR3 DNA reads TGTGCCAGCAGCTTAGTCACAGGATCCCGAAACTATGGCTACACCTTC. Translating gives CASSLVTGSRNYGYTF. The rearrangement joins TRBV7-9 to TRBJ1-2; possible D gene TRBD1, 5 bases. The CDR3 loop spans 16 amino acids. Germline values: CDR1 SEHNR, CDR2 FQNEAQ (reference sequence). The V end lost 1 base, the J end lost 2 bases, and 14 bases lay between the germline ends.

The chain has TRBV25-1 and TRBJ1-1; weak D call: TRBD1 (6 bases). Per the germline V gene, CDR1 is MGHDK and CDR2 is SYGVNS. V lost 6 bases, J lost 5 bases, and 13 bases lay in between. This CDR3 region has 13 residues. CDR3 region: CASSLGQYTEAFF. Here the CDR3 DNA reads TGTGCCAGCAGCCTAGGACAGTATACTGAAGCTTTCTTT.

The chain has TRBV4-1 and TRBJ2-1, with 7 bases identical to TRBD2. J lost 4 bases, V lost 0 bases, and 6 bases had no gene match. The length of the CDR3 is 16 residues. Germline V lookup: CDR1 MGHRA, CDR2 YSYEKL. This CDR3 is CASSQDYRREYNEQFF. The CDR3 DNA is TGCGCCAGCAGCCAAGATTACCGGCGGGAGTACAATGAGCAGTTCTTC.

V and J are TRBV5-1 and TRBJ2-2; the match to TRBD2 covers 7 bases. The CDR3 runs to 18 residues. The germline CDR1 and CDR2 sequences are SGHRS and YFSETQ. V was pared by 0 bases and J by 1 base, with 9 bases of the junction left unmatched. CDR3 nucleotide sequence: TGCGCCAGCAGCTTGGCCATGCTGGGCGGGGGGAACACCGGGGAGCTGTTTTTT. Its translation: CASSLAMLGGGNTGELFF.

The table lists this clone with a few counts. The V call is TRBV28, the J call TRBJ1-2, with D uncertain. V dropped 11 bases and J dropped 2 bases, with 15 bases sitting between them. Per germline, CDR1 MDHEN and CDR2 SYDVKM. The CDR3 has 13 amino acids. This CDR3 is CACRQALNYGYTF. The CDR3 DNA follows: TGTGCCTGCCGGCAGGCGTTAAACTATGGCTACACCTTC.

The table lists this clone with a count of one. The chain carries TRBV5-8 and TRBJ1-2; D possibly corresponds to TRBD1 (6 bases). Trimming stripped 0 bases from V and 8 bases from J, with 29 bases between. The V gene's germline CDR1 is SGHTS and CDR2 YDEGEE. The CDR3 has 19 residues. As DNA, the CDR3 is TGTGCCAGCAGCTTGGTGCCGGGTCGCGGACAGTGGCCTTTGAAGGGCTACACCTTC. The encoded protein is CASSLVPGRGQWPLKGYTF.